The 23 T cell receptor beta chains presented below share a single source sample, sequenced in a study of regulatory T cells in long-lasting Graves disease. Time point: newly diagnosed GD, antithyroid drugs for less than 3 months. With RNA extracted from PBMCs as input, the TCR library was made. Construction of the TCR beta libraries employed iRepertoire HTBI primers in conjunction with Arm-PCR of CDR3 regions. TCRdb used MiXCR to reprocess the multiplex PCR reads, holding one entry per CDR3 protein. The top ten hold 10% to 15% of the sample, which has about 500,000 distinct CDR3 sequences, roughly 17% seen once. These data also featured in a second study, about T cells in Graves' hyperthyroidism and ophthalmopathy.

Sequenced here: peripheral blood mononuclear cells (PBMCs), sampled at new diagnosis, from a patient treated with antithyroid drugs. These TCRs come from a man in his forties with Graves disease.

In this sample, this clonotype turned up many times. The chain is built from TRBV6-2 or TRBV6-3 and TRBJ2-2; weak D call: TRBD2 (5 bases). This CDR3 region has 15 residues. Germline-derived CDR1 and CDR2 are MNHEY and SVGEGT. V lost 5 bases to trimming and J lost 4 bases, with 14 bases between them. CDR3 coding DNA: TGTGCCAGCAGTGAAGGTGGGCTAGCCACCGGGGAGCTGTTTTTT. It specifies CASSEGGLATGELFF.

V and J are TRBV3-1 and TRBJ2-3; D remains ambiguous. Trimming left V 0 bases short and J 10 bases short, with 17 bases between. CDR3 length equals 15 residues. The germline V gene encodes CDR1 LGHDT and CDR2 YNNKEL (reference sequence). CDR3 amino acids: CASSQEVGYLGPQYF. The CDR3 DNA reads TGTGCCAGCAGCCAAGAAGTTGGCTACCTCGGTCCGCAGTATTTT.

In this sample, this clonotype turned up many times. This chain links TRBV20-1 with TRBJ2-1; the match to TRBD2 covers 7 bases. The germline V gene encodes CDR1 DFQATT and CDR2 SNEGSKA (reference sequence). Unmatched junction bases numbered 9, after V lost 7 bases and J lost 3 bases. The CDR3 totals 14 residues. DNA of the CDR3: TGCAGTGTCAAGGGCGGGAGTATCTACAATGAGCAGTTCTTC. This codes for CSVKGGSIYNEQFF.

This clonotype was observed a handful of times. The rearrangement joins TRBV28 to TRBJ2-7; the match to TRBD2 covers 8 bases. The CDR3 runs 18 residues. Trimming removed 5 bases from V and 0 bases from J; junction bases left unmatched: 15. Per germline, CDR1 MDHEN and CDR2 SYDVKM. The CDR3 sequence: CASSPPGGGGSLSYEQYF. CDR3 sequence (DNA): TGTGCCAGCAGTCCGCCGGGGGGGGGGGGCTCTCTCTCCTACGAGCAGTACTTC.

The rearrangement links TRBV6-9 to TRBJ2-7, with TRBD2 as a possible D gene (5 bases). This CDR3 has 12 amino acids. V was trimmed by 4 bases and J by 7 bases, leaving 11 bases between them. Per germline, CDR1 MNHGY and CDR2 SVAAGI. CDR3 sequence: CASSWTGEEQYF. CDR3 bases: TGTGCCAGCAGTTGGACTGGGGAGGAGCAGTACTTC.

This clonotype appeared a single time. This could be a read error, since a much larger clone is one nucleotide away. The chain recombines TRBV30 with TRBJ2-1, with D unresolved. V lost 2 bases and J 10 bases, leaving 12 bases between the germline ends. CDR3 length: 12 amino acids. CDR1 GTSNPN and CDR2 SVGIG come from the germline V gene (reference sequence). The CDR3 protein is CAWSPLTYEQFF. CDR3 coding DNA: TGTGCCTGGAGTCCCCTGACCTACGAGCAGTTCTTC.

This clonotype was seen repeatedly, ten times or more. The chain has TRBV10-3 and TRBJ2-7; TRBD1 matches at 8 bases. Germline V lookup: CDR1 ENHRY, CDR2 SYGVKD. J lost 4 bases, V lost 8 bases, and 16 bases had no gene match. The CDR3 runs 16 residues. CDR3 region: CAIGSFRDRRGYEQYF. The CDR3 DNA reads TGTGCCATCGGATCCTTCCGGGACAGGAGGGGTTACGAGCAGTACTTC.

The sample holds many counts of this clonotype. The chain carries TRBV30 and TRBJ2-3; D gene ambiguous. Between the trimmed V and J ends, which lost 0 bases and 6 bases, there was a span of 13 bases. Germline CDR1 GTSNPN, CDR2 SVGIG (reference sequence). The CDR3 has 14 amino acids. CDR3 sequence reads: CAWSVNGFQDTQYF. The CDR3, as DNA: TGTGCCTGGAGTGTAAACGGGTTCCAGGATACGCAGTATTTT.

This clonotype showed up many times. The chain joins TRBV7-2 to TRBJ2-3, with 7 bases aligning to TRBD2. Germline V gene sequence: CDR1 SGHTA, CDR2 FQGNSA. V shed 5 bases, J shed 2 bases, and the junction held 10 bases outside the gene matches. The length of the CDR3 is 16 residues. CDR3 sequence: CASSLQPGLTTDTQYF. The CDR3 DNA sequence: TGTGCCAGCAGCCTTCAACCGGGACTAACCACAGATACGCAGTATTTT.

This clonotype was observed a handful of times. The chain recombines TRBV19 with TRBJ2-1; 8 bases align to TRBD2. Losses at the gene ends were 3 bases for V and 4 bases for J; bases not matched to a gene: 11. The CDR3 loop spans 17 amino acids. The germline gives CDR1 LNHDA, CDR2 SQIVND (reference sequence). DNA for the CDR3: TGTGCCAGTAGTATCCTCCGAGTGGCGGGGGGTTACAATGAGCAGTTCTTC. This translates into CASSILRVAGGYNEQFF.

The sample holds many counts of this clonotype. This chain connects TRBV18 to TRBJ1-1; unclear D gene. The CDR3 covers 13 residues. V was cut by 8 bases and J by 1 base, with 11 bases left in between. Germline V gene data show CDR1 as KGHSH and CDR2 as LQKENI. The CDR3 protein is CASSPGPNTEAFF. The DNA of the CDR3 is TGTGCCAGCAGTCCAGGACCGAACACTGAAGCTTTCTTT. The full variable domain, with the rest looked up from reference TRBV18 and TRBJ1-1, is NAGVMQNPRHLVRRRGQEARLRCSPMKGHSHVYWYRQLPEEGLKFMVYLQKENIIDESGMPKERFSAEFPKEGPSILRIQQVVRGDSAAYFCASSPGPNTEAFFGQGTRLTVV.

This clonotype was counted a few times. This rearrangement joins TRBV15 to TRBJ2-1; weak D call: TRBD2 (6 bases). Germline loops: CDR1 LNHNV, CDR2 YYDKDF (reference sequence). The CDR3 extends over 16 amino acids. V was cut by 0 bases and J by 3 bases, with 12 bases left in between. In nucleotides, the CDR3 is TGTGCCACCAGCAGAGAAACGGGAGCATACTACAATGAGCAGTTCTTC. Its protein is CATSRETGAYYNEQFF.

This clonotype was seen a handful of times. The V gene is TRBV3-1, the J gene TRBJ2-7; 7 bases fit TRBD2. CDR1 and CDR2 (germline): LGHDT, YNNKEL (reference sequence). The CDR3 is 15 residues long. V gave up 0 bases and J gave up 4 bases; unmatched junction bases: 6. The CDR3 spells CASSQDPGTTYEQYF. In DNA form, the CDR3 reads TGTGCCAGCAGCCAAGACCCCGGGACTACGTACGAGCAGTACTTC.

This clonotype was detected ten times or more. V is TRBV2 and J is TRBJ2-3, with 11 positions matching TRBD2. The J segment lost 1 base and the V segment lost 3 bases, leaving 3 bases of the junction unmatched. The germline gives CDR1 SNHLY, CDR2 FYNNEI. The CDR3 runs 16 residues. For the CDR3, the DNA is TGTGCCAGCAGTGATACTAGCGGGAGAGGCACAGATACGCAGTATTTT. This codes for CASSDTSGRGTDTQYF. Using reference TRBV2 and TRBJ2-3 for the parts outside the CDR3, the full variable domain is EPEVTQTPSHQVTQMGQEVILRCVPISNHLYFYWYRQILGQKVEFLVSFYNNEISEKSEIFDDQFSVERPDGSNFTLKIRSTKLEDSAMYFCASSDTSGRGTDTQYFGPGTRLTVL.

This clonotype was observed many times. V and J are TRBV18 and TRBJ2-1; D may be TRBD1 (6 bases). V gave up 3 bases and J gave up 4 bases, with 10 bases separating them. Germline V lookup: CDR1 KGHSH, CDR2 LQKENI. The CDR3 runs to 14 residues. CDR3 sequence reads: CASSPLDSYNEQFF. The DNA of the CDR3 is TGTGCCAGCTCACCCCTGGACAGTTACAATGAGCAGTTCTTC.

The table lists this clonotype with many counts. The chain links TRBV2 to TRBJ1-2, with 10 nucleotides matching TRBD1. The CDR3 runs 13 residues. With V trimmed by 8 bases and J by 4 bases, 4 bases remained unmatched. Germline V gene data show CDR1 as SNHLY and CDR2 as FYNNEI. In nucleotides, the CDR3 is TGTGCCAGCGGTGGACAGGGGGGCTATGGCTACACCTTC. This codes for CASGGQGGYGYTF.

This clonotype was counted at least ten times. This rearrangement joins TRBV28 to TRBJ2-7, with D uncertain. Germline-derived CDR1 and CDR2 are MDHEN and SYDVKM. The CDR3 is 13 amino acids. Trimming removed 2 bases from V and 2 bases from J, with 7 bases in between. The CDR3 DNA follows: TGTGCCAGCAGTTTAGAACATCCCTACGAGCAGTACTTC. Encoded protein: CASSLEHPYEQYF. The whole variable domain, remainder taken from reference TRBV28 and TRBJ2-7, is DVKVTQSSRYLVKRTGEKVFLECVQDMDHENMFWYRQDPGLGLRLIYFSYDVKMKEKGDIPEGYSVSREKKERFSLILESASTNQTSMYLCASSLEHPYEQYFGPGTRLTVT.

This clonotype was observed once. This chain uses TRBV28 with TRBJ2-1, with 7 nucleotides matching TRBD2. V lost 10 bases to trimming and J lost 6 bases; unmatched junction nucleotides: 15. Looked up from germline, CDR1 is MDHEN and CDR2 is SYDVKM. This CDR3 is 15 amino acids long. The CDR3 sequence is CAISRSGMVGNEQFF. The CDR3 DNA follows: TGTGCCATCAGCCGCAGCGGGATGGTAGGCAATGAGCAGTTCTTC. The full variable domain, rest sourced from reference TRBV28 and TRBJ2-1, is DVKVTQSSRYLVKRTGEKVFLECVQDMDHENMFWYRQDPGLGLRLIYFSYDVKMKEKGDIPEGYSVSREKKERFSLILESASTNQTSMYLCAISRSGMVGNEQFFGPGTRLTVL.

This clonotype appeared many times. The chain is built from TRBV20-1 and TRBJ2-7, with TRBD1 matching over 7 bases. CDR1 is DFQATT, CDR2 SNEGSKA, per germline (reference sequence). The CDR3 sequence is 13 residues long. V gave up 3 bases and J gave up 5 bases; unmatched junction bases: 7. The CDR3 nucleotides read TGCAGTGCTAGGGGTCAGGGGGTCGACGAGCAGTACTTC. Protein sequence: CSARGQGVDEQYF.

To note about this clonotype: At one boundary the junction diverges from the germline segment, which might be a read error. The gene calls are TRBV7-9 and TRBJ2-7; unclear D gene. Germline V CDR1 and CDR2: SEHNR, FQNEAQ (reference sequence). The length of the CDR3 is 15 residues. In nucleotides, the CDR3 is TGTGCCAGTAGCTTAGTCGTCCATGAGCGATACGAGCAGTACTTC. Translating gives CASSLVVHERYEQYF.

This clonotype was counted many times. V gene TRBV2 combines with J gene TRBJ1-2, with 7 bases aligning to TRBD1. The CDR3 extends over 14 amino acids. V lost 7 bases, J lost 2 bases, and 7 bases stayed unmatched. Germline loops: CDR1 SNHLY, CDR2 FYNNEI. The CDR3 sequence is CASTRGGANYGYTF. For the CDR3, the DNA is TGTGCCAGCACACGAGGGGGCGCAAACTATGGCTACACCTTC.

CDR3 sequence: CASGQYNEQFF. The CDR3 DNA follows: TGCGCCAGCGGGCAGTACAATGAGCAGTTCTTC. The J gene is TRBJ2-1, the V gene TRBV10-2; D unclear. Germline CDR1 and CDR2: WSHSY and SAAADI. The CDR3 loop spans 11 amino acids. V was shortened by 8 bases and J by 4 bases, with 6 bases between the two germline ends.

This clonotype has a count of ten or more. The chain is built from TRBV20-1 and TRBJ2-3; 12 positions agree with TRBD2. Germline-derived CDR1 and CDR2 are DFQATT and SNEGSKA (reference sequence). The CDR3 extends over 14 amino acids. V dropped 0 bases and J dropped 13; count of bases not matched to a gene: 8. The CDR3 loop reads CSARDAATSGREYF. The CDR3 nucleotides read TGCAGTGCTAGAGATGCTGCGACTAGCGGGAGAGAGTATTTT.